The 10 T cell receptor beta chains given below trace back to one sample, sequenced in a study of T cell responses to AZD1222 COVID-19 vaccine. Assay used: immunoSEQ multiplex PCR; TCRdb lists only in-frame clones, some missing. The table lists about 120,000 clones, around 87% of them singletons. The starting material was peripheral blood, obtained on day 0 of AZD1222 vaccination. The receptors shown here come from an adult in good health.

This sequence joins TRBV15 and TRBJ1-1; D might be TRBD1 (6 bases). With 2 bases removed from V and 11 bases from J, the gap between germline ends came to 24 bases. This CDR3 contains 16 residues. CDR1 is LNHNV and CDR2 is YYDKDF in the germline V gene (reference sequence). CDR3 nucleotide sequence: TGTGCCACCAGCAGATCCCGGGACAACCTATCCCCTGGGGCTTTCTTT. Amino acid sequence: CATSRSRDNLSPGAFF.

CDR3 DNA sequence: TGTGCCAGCAGTAATACAAGGGGGAACACTGAAGCTTTCTTT. Translating it yields CASSNTRGNTEAFF. V gene TRBV6-6 combines with J gene TRBJ1-1; tentatively, D is TRBD1 (5 bases). V gave up 5 bases and J gave up 1 base, with 11 bases separating them. The CDR3 extends over 14 amino acids. Per the germline V gene, CDR1 is MNHNY and CDR2 is SVGAGI (reference sequence).

The rearrangement uses TRBV5-1 and TRBJ1-1; 7 positions agree with TRBD1. This CDR3 is built from 15 residues. Trimming cost V 3 bases and J 0 bases; bases outside gene matches: 5. Per germline, CDR1 SGHRS and CDR2 YFSETQ. DNA for the CDR3: TGCGCCAGCAGCTCTGGACAGGAGGTGAACACTGAAGCTTTCTTT. Its translation: CASSSGQEVNTEAFF.

The CDR3 nucleotides are TGTGCCAGCAGCGGGTACCGGACAGGCCTTACAACTAACTATGGCTACACCTTC. Encoded protein: CASSGYRTGLTTNYGYTF. This sequence joins TRBV9 and TRBJ1-2; 7 bases align to TRBD1. Germline assignment: CDR1 SGDLS and CDR2 YYNGEE. The length of the CDR3 is 18 residues. With V trimmed by 3 bases and J by 0 bases, 14 bases remained unmatched.

This clone was found a few times. The genes are TRBV5-5 and TRBJ2-6; no reliable D call. This CDR3 region has 16 residues. CDR1 is SGHKS and CDR2 is YYEKEE in the germline V gene (reference sequence). Trimming took 4 bases from V and 3 from J, leaving 14 bases between them. CDR3 in amino acids: CASSPAVNRGANVLTF. In DNA, the CDR3 is TGTGCCAGCAGCCCGGCAGTCAATCGTGGGGCCAACGTCCTGACTTTC.

The J gene is TRBJ2-7, the V gene TRBV7-2, with D hard to call. CDR1 is SGHTA and CDR2 is FQGNSA in the germline V gene. V was trimmed by 1 base and J by 1 base, leaving 8 bases between them. The CDR3 contains 14 residues. This chain's CDR3 is CASSLGAASYEQYF. The CDR3, as DNA: TGTGCCAGCAGCTTAGGGGCAGCATCCTACGAGCAGTACTTC. The full variable domain, rest sourced from reference TRBV7-2 and TRBJ2-7, is GAGVSQSPSNKVTEKGKDVELRCDPISGHTALYWYRQSLGQGLEFLIYFQGNSAPDKSGLPSDRFSAERTGGSVSTLTIQRTQQEDSAVYLCASSLGAASYEQYFGPGTRLTVT.

This clone appeared a single time. The chain joins TRBV6-6 to TRBJ2-2; D may be TRBD1 (7 bases). Germline CDR1 MNHNY, CDR2 SVGAGI (reference sequence). Trimming removed 5 bases from V and 2 bases from J, with 21 bases in between. This CDR3 region has 18 residues. The CDR3 coding sequence is TGTGCCAGCAGTCCCCCTGGCAGGGGGGTCTTTAACACCGGGGAGCTGTTTTTT. It is translated as CASSPPGRGVFNTGELFF.

The J gene is TRBJ2-4, the V gene TRBV11-2; TRBD1 is a possible D gene (6 bases). The CDR3 spans 14 residues. V gave up 6 bases and J gave up 9 bases, with 18 bases separating them. Germline V gene lookup returns CDR1 SGHAT and CDR2 FQNNGV. The CDR3 sequence: CASRSSNLGAIQYF. DNA of the CDR3: TGTGCCAGCAGGTCCTCCAACCTGGGGGCCATTCAGTACTTC.

This chain joins TRBV2 and TRBJ1-1; maybe TRBD1 (6 bases). Trimming cost V 3 bases and J 11 bases, with 13 bases left between them. This CDR3 is 12 amino acids long. Germline lookup yields CDR1 SNHLY and CDR2 FYNNEI. CDR3 sequence: CASSELTGTAFF. As DNA, the CDR3 is TGTGCCAGCAGTGAGTTAACAGGGACGGCTTTCTTT. Filled out from reference TRBV2 and TRBJ1-1, the complete variable domain reads EPEVTQTPSHQVTQMGQEVILRCVPISNHLYFYWYRQILGQKVEFLVSFYNNEISEKSEIFDDQFSVERPDGSNFTLKIRSTKLEDSAMYFCASSELTGTAFFGQGTRLTVV.

This chain links TRBV5-4 with TRBJ2-3; TRBD2 might be the D (5 bases). V was shortened by 0 bases and J by 3 bases, with 11 bases between the two germline ends. The CDR3 runs to 15 residues. Germline CDR1 is SGHNT and CDR2 is YYREEE (reference sequence). The CDR3 DNA reads as TGTGCCAGCAGCTTGGCCCTAGCCGGGACAGATACGCAGTATTTT. Encoded protein: CASSLALAGTDTQYF.